The rows below give T cell receptor beta chains drawn from one sample of a study of PD-L1 blockade in urothelial cancer. Sequenced by immunoSEQ multiplex PCR; TCRdb stores in-frame clones only, minus some. The repertoire has some 120,000 clones, about 81% of them found once; the top ten carry roughly 3.2%. Sequences were derived from PBMCs, sampled around atezolizumab (anti-PD-L1) treatment. The source of these receptors is a man in his fifties or sixties with urothelial cancer. Both conserved end residues are part of each CDR3. D genes are given only for firm matches. Clone size is not always given. Where it is, it says once, few, many or a class for expanded clones.

cdr3_nt | cdr3_aa | clone_size | j_call | v_call | d_call
TGTGCCAGCAGCCAAAGGGGGAATCCTAGCGGGCTTAACAATGAGCAGTTCTTC | CASSQRGNPSGLNNEQFF | - | TRBJ2-1 | TRBV4-2 | TRBD2
TGTGCCAGCTCAGCCCGAGAAGAGCAGTACTTC | CASSAREEQYF | - | TRBJ2-7 | TRBV18 | -
TGTGCCAGCTTCCGTACGGGACAGGCGTCGAACACTGAAGCTTTCTTT | CASFRTGQASNTEAFF | once | TRBJ1-1 | TRBV18 | TRBD1
TGTGCCAGCAGCTTAGATTTTCACTCTGGAAACACCATATATTTT | CASSLDFHSGNTIYF | few | TRBJ1-3 | TRBV13 | -
TGCGCCAGCAGCTACGGACTAGCCCGTCAGGATACGCAGTATTTT | CASSYGLARQDTQYF | - | TRBJ2-3 | TRBV5-1 | TRBD2
TGTGCCAGCAGCTTAAGCCAGGGGAGAGAGACCCAGTACTTC | CASSLSQGRETQYF | once | TRBJ2-5 | TRBV7-2 | -
TGTGCCAGCAGTTATCAGGGGGGATATGGCTACACCTTC | CASSYQGGYGYTF | few | TRBJ1-2 | TRBV7-9 | TRBD1
TGTGCCAGCAGCTTGAAGTCAGCAGGGCCCTATGGCTACACCTTC | CASSLKSAGPYGYTF | - | TRBJ1-2 | TRBV5-4 | -
TGTGCCAGCAGCTTGGGCCCGCAGGCGAGCTCCTACAATGAGCAGTTCTTC | CASSLGPQASSYNEQFF | - | TRBJ2-1 | TRBV5-8 | -
TGCGCCAGCAGCTTGGTGGTACAGCCCTACGAGCAGTACTTC | CASSLVVQPYEQYF | many | TRBJ2-7 | TRBV5-1 | -
TGTGCCAGCAGTTTTATACTAGCGGGAGTTATCGGGGAGCTGTTTTTT | CASSFILAGVIGELFF | - | TRBJ2-2 | TRBV28 | TRBD2
TGTGCCAGCAGTGAAGCCCTCCTCCATGGCTACACCTTC | CASSEALLHGYTF | - | TRBJ1-2 | TRBV6-1 | -
TGTGCCTGGTTCCATAGCGGAGCTAGCACAGATACGCAGTATTTT | CAWFHSGASTDTQYF | - | TRBJ2-3 | TRBV30 | -
TGTGCCAGTAGTATAAGGAGCGGACGCACCGGGGAGCTGTTTTTT | CASSIRSGRTGELFF | - | TRBJ2-2 | TRBV19 | -
TGTGCCAGCAGCTTACCTCCGGCCTACGAGCAGTACTTC | CASSLPPAYEQYF | - | TRBJ2-7 | TRBV7-9 | -
TGTGCCAGCAGTATTCGGCGGTTCTATGGCTACACCTTC | CASSIRRFYGYTF | - | TRBJ1-2 | TRBV28 | -
TGTGCCAGTAGTGCCCCACAGGGTCACGGGGAGCTGTTTTTT | CASSAPQGHGELFF | few | TRBJ2-2 | TRBV19 | -
TGTGCCAGTAGTATAGGTATTGGGACTCTGAACACCGGGGAGCTGTTTTTT | CASSIGIGTLNTGELFF | - | TRBJ2-2 | TRBV19 | -
TGTGCCAGCAGCCCTCCGGGACTAGTAACCGGGGAGCTGTTTTTT | CASSPPGLVTGELFF | - | TRBJ2-2 | TRBV7-2 | TRBD2
TGTGCCAGCAGCTTGTGGTCGGGCTCCTACGAGCAGTACTTC | CASSLWSGSYEQYF | - | TRBJ2-7 | TRBV5-6 | -
TGTGCCAGTAGTGTTGGACGGGGGGCCCATAGCAATCAGCCCCAGCATTTT | CASSVGRGAHSNQPQHF | - | TRBJ1-5 | TRBV19 | -
TGTGCCAGCAGCCATGGAGGTGTGACAGGGTACTCATTTAACACTGAAGCTTTCTTT | CASSHGGVTGYSFNTEAFF | - | TRBJ1-1 | TRBV5-6 | TRBD1
TGTGCCAGCAGTGCACTCAGGGGGCGCGGCGCTGAAGCTTTCTTT | CASSALRGRGAEAFF | - | TRBJ1-1 | TRBV6-5 | TRBD1